The rows below give T cell receptor beta chains drawn from one sample of a study of neoadjuvant anti-PD-1 for oral cavity cancer. Produced via immunoSEQ multiplex PCR; TCRdb's table is partial and in-frame only. Of about 80,000 clones listed, roughly 80% are singletons. Sample: PBMCs, taken before nivolumab (anti-PD-1) treatment. The source is a person between 40 and 85 years old with oral cavity squamous cell carcinoma. The conserved cysteine and the conserved F or W are not part of the CDR3 here.

j_call v_call cdr3_aa
TRBJ1-5 TRBV6-5 ASSSQSYSNQPQH
TRBJ1-4 TRBV6-5 ASGAQGGEKLF
TRBJ1-1 TRBV9 ASVRGRGTPALDTEAF
TRBJ1-2 TRBV7-9 ASSRTGPSGYT
TRBJ2-1 TRBV6-5 ASRSSVSSYNEQF
TRBJ2-4 TRBV11-3 ASIPSPVGGNIQY
TRBJ2-7 TRBV19 ASSSTGGSEQY
TRBJ2-7 TRBV29-1 SAGTSNEQY
TRBJ1-4 TRBV5-1 ASMEMGNEKLF
TRBJ1-3 TRBV28 ASMGTLFSGNTIY